This entry is about one T cell receptor (beta chain). Its target is not known. Per the germline V gene, CDR1 is SGHDN and CDR2 is FVKESK. The V end lost 4 bases, the J end lost 6 bases, and 9 bases lay between the germline ends. This CDR3 spans 13 amino acids. TCRdb's copy holds only in-frame clones and misses some; the assay was immunoSEQ multiplex PCR. Here the sample spans roughly 67,000 clones, 80% to 95% being singletons. These data are taken from a study of OX40 agonist ivuxolimab in advanced cancers. Overall study results and limits: Certain nonresponding patients likewise had low normalized T-cell clonal expansion. Patients with a partial response at 0.1-3.0 mg/kg had among the lowest clonal expansion. CD4+ and CD8+ T cells in blood underwent clonal expansion by week 6 at 0.1 to 3.0 mg/kg. Expanded clones were, on average, more numerous in CD8+ T cells than in CD4+.

The clonotype originates from an adult with an advanced solid tumor such as melanoma, head and neck, liver or kidney cancer. This sequence joins TRBV14 and TRBJ2-2; D unresolved. This sample comprised CD4+ or CD8+ T cells sorted from blood, obtained in a trial of the OX40 agonist ivuxolimab. CDR3 in amino acids: CASSPTVPGELFF. The CDR3 DNA follows: TGTGCCAGCAGCCCGACGGTCCCCGGGGAGCTGTTTTTT.